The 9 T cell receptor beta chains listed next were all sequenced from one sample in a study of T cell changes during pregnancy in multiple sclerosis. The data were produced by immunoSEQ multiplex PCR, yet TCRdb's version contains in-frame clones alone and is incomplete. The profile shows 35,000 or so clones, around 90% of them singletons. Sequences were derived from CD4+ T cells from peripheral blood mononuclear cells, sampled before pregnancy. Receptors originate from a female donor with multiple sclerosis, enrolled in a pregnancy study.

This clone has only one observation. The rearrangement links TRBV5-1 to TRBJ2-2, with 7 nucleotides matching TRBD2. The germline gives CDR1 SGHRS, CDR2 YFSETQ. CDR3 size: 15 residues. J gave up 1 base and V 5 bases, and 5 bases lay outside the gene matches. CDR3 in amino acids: CASRRTSENTGELFF. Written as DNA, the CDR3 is TGCGCCAGCAGACGAACTAGCGAGAACACCGGGGAGCTGTTTTTT.

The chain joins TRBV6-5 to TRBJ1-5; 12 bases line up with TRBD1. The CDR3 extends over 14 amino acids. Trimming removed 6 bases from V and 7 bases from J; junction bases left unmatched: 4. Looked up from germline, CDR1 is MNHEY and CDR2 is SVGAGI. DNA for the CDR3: TGTGCCAGCAGGGGACAGGGGGCCTGGCAGCCCCAGCATTTT. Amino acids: CASRGQGAWQPQHF.

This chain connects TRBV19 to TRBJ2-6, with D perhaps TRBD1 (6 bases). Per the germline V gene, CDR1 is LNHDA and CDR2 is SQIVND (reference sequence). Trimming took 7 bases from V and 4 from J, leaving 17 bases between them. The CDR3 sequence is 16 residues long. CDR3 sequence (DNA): TGTGCCAGTACCTTTGTGAGGGGGAACGGGGCCAACGTCCTGACTTTC. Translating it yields CASTFVRGNGANVLTF.

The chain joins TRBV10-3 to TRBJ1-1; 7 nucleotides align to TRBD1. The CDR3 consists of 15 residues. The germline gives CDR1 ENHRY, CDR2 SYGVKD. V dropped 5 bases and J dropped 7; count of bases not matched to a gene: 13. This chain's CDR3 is CAISLSQDRVGEAFF. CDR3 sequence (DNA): TGTGCCATCAGTCTTTCCCAAGACAGGGTCGGTGAAGCTTTCTTT.

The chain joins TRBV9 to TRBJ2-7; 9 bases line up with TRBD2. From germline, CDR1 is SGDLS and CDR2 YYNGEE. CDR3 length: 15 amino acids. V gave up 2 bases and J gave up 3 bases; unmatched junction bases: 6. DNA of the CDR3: TGTGCCAGCAGCGTCCAACTAGCGGGTGTCTACGAGCAGTACTTC. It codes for CASSVQLAGVYEQYF. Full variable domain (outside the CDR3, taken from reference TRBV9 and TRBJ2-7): DSGVTQTPKHLITATGQRVTLRCSPRSGDLSVYWYQQSLDQGLQFLIQYYNGEERAKGNILERFSAQQFPDLHSELNLSSLELGDSALYFCASSVQLAGVYEQYFGPGTRLTVT.

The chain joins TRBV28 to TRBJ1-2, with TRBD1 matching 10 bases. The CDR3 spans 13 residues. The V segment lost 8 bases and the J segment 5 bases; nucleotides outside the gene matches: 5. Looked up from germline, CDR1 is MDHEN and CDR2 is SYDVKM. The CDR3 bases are TGTGCCAGCCTTCGGGACAGGGGTTATGGCTACACCTTC. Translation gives CASLRDRGYGYTF.

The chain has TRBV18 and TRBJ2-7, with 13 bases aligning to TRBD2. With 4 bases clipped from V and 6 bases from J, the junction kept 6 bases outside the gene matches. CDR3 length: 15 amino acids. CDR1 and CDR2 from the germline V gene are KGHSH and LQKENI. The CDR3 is CASSLAGLAGAEQYF. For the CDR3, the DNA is TGTGCCAGCTCACTAGCCGGACTAGCGGGAGCCGAGCAGTACTTC.

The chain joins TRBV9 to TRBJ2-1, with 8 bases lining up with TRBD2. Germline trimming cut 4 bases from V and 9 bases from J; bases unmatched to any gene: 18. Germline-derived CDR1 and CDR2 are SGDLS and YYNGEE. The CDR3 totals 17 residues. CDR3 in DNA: TGTGCCAGCAGCCCCTCCCTCGCGGGACTAGGCATCAGTGAGCAGTTCTTC. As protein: CASSPSLAGLGISEQFF.

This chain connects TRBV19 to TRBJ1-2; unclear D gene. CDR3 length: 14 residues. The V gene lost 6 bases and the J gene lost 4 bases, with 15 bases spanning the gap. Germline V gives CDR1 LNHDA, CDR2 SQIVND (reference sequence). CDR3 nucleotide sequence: TGTGCCAGTAGGCCGGACTCCTCTTTCTATGGCTACACCTTC. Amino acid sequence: CASRPDSSFYGYTF.